This T cell receptor (beta chain) was recovered during a study of blood T cells in healthy people across ages. V was pared by 8 bases and J by 13 bases, with 15 bases between. CDR3 length equals 11 residues. Looked up from germline, CDR1 is MDHEN and CDR2 is SYDVKM. Using a J-beta primer mix together with a sample-barcoded 5' primer, a second PCR was run for about 6 to 12 cycles. In TCRdb, the 5' RACE reads were re-called with MiXCR into one record per CDR3 protein. The data contain more than 700,000 distinct CDR3 sequences, less than 70% of them singletons. They isolated at least 6 million PBMCs from each sample.

The sequenced material came from blood. The chain couples TRBV28 to TRBJ2-4; D is possibly TRBD1 (5 bases). This TCR was recovered from an elderly man in good health. The DNA of the CDR3 is TGTGCCAGCGGGGTGCCGACAGTACAGTACTTC. This gives the protein CASGVPTVQYF.